The text below deals with one T cell receptor (beta chain). The data originate from a study of B cell selection in AIRE deficiency. Clones were read by immunoSEQ multiplex PCR, and TCRdb kept only the in-frame ones, dropping some. Seen here are roughly 25,000 clones, nearly 98% observed once, and the top ten hold more than 0.2%. Sorting defined conventional CD4 T cells as CD4+CD127+. The V segment lost 5 bases and the J segment 6 bases; nucleotides outside the gene matches: 8. The CDR3 loop spans 15 amino acids. The germline gives CDR1 MNHEY, CDR2 SMNVEV (reference sequence). Sequencing input: conventional CD4+ T cells sorted from PBMCs. This TCR was sampled from a human donor with AIRE deficiency. The gene calls are TRBV27 and TRBJ2-7, with 12 bases that match TRBD2. The CDR3 nucleotides are TGTGCCAGCAGTCGTAGACTAGCGGGAGCCGGCGAGCAGTACTTC. Amino acids: CASSRRLAGAGEQYF.